What follows are 13 T cell receptor beta chains derived from one specimen sequenced in a study of OX40 agonist ivuxolimab in advanced cancers. Sequenced by immunoSEQ multiplex PCR; TCRdb stores in-frame clones only, minus some. The sample yields 60,000 to 70,000 clones, 75% to 90% seen once. The source was CD4+ or CD8+ T cells sorted from blood, collected in a trial of the OX40 agonist ivuxolimab. The receptors were sampled from an adult with an advanced solid tumor such as melanoma, head and neck, liver or kidney cancer.

The J gene is TRBJ2-1, the V gene TRBV30; no firm D call. Germline CDR1 and CDR2: GTSNPN and SVGIG (reference sequence). Trimming left V 2 bases short and J 3 bases short, with 5 bases between. The CDR3 totals 12 residues. The CDR3 sequence is CAWSKVYNEQFF. CDR3 in DNA: TGTGCCTGGAGTAAAGTCTACAATGAGCAGTTCTTC.

This clone came up a few times. The chain combines TRBV27 with TRBJ1-6; tentatively, D is TRBD1 (6 bases). Germline CDR1 is MNHEY and CDR2 is SMNVEV (reference sequence). This CDR3 region has 15 residues. V gave up 5 bases and J gave up 9 bases, with 17 bases separating them. CDR3 DNA: TGTGCCAGCAGTATCGTCAGGGGAGGGATTTCACCCCTCCACTTT. It is translated as CASSIVRGGISPLHF.

The V call is TRBV5-1, the J call TRBJ2-7, with a possible D match to TRBD1 (6 bases). The ends were cut back, 2 bases at V and 3 bases at J, with 18 bases in the middle. The CDR3 loop spans 16 amino acids. In germline, CDR1 is SGHRS, CDR2 YFSETQ. The CDR3 here is CASSFYRQARNYEQYF. CDR3 bases: TGCGCCAGCAGCTTCTATAGACAGGCCAGGAACTACGAGCAGTACTTC.

This clone showed up just once. DNA of the CDR3: TGTGCCAGCAGACCCAGCGGGGGGCGGGGAGATACGCAGTATTTT. Residues: CASRPSGGRGDTQYF. This chain links TRBV7-8 with TRBJ2-3; TRBD2 agrees at 9 bases. This CDR3 contains 15 residues. The ends lost 6 bases at V and 5 bases at J; junction bases unmatched: 9. Germline assignment: CDR1 SGHVS and CDR2 FQNEAQ.

V is TRBV7-9 and J is TRBJ2-7, with D perhaps matching TRBD1 (7 bases). The germline V gene encodes CDR1 SEHNR and CDR2 FQNEAQ (reference sequence). The CDR3 length is 16 residues. Trimming left V 5 bases short and J 4 bases short, with 21 bases between. The DNA for the CDR3 is TGTGCCAGCAGCCACACTACCGCGGGACAGCGATACGAGCAGTACTTC. Translating gives CASSHTTAGQRYEQYF.

The chain employs TRBV7-6 and TRBJ2-1; 12 bases fit TRBD2. J lost 5 bases, V lost 5 bases, and 13 bases had no gene match. This CDR3 region has 18 residues. Germline-derived CDR1 and CDR2 are SGHVS and FNYEAQ. The CDR3 loop reads CASSPFPTSGSRNNEQFF. DNA for the CDR3: TGTGCCAGCAGCCCTTTCCCGACTAGCGGGAGCAGAAACAATGAGCAGTTCTTC.

This clone appeared a few times. Mismatch with germline at one junction end may stem from a read error. The DNA for the CDR3 is TGCAGTGCTAGCGATGTCGGACAGGGTTACTTT. Amino acid sequence: CSASDVGQGYF. The genes are TRBV20-1 and TRBJ1-6; 8 bases map to TRBD1. Germline values: CDR1 DFQATT, CDR2 SNEGSKA (reference sequence). The length of the CDR3 is 11 residues.

The V gene is TRBV19, the J gene TRBJ1-2, with no clear D. V was shortened by 4 bases and J by 6 bases, with 9 bases between the two germline ends. Germline V lookup: CDR1 LNHDA, CDR2 SQIVND (reference sequence). This CDR3 is built from 12 residues. The CDR3 here is CASSSALDGYTF. The CDR3 DNA is TGTGCCAGTAGTAGCGCTTTAGATGGCTACACCTTC.

The chain has TRBV15 and TRBJ2-5, with D possibly matching TRBD2 (5 bases). Trimming stripped 5 bases from V and 5 bases from J, with 9 bases between. This CDR3 region has 12 residues. Germline CDR1 reads LNHNV; CDR2 reads YYDKDF (reference sequence). The CDR3 DNA reads as TGTGCCACCAGCTTCCGCGGGGAGACCCAGTACTTC. This encodes CATSFRGETQYF.

The V call is TRBV5-6, the J call TRBJ2-1; tentatively, D is TRBD1 or TRBD2 (5 bases each). This CDR3 spans 17 amino acids. CDR1 SGHDT and CDR2 YYEEEE come from the germline V gene. V lost 0 bases, J lost 6 bases, and 19 bases lay in between. The CDR3 bases are TGTGCCAGCAGCTTGGCCGGGCTAGCCCAGGGATCCAATGAGCAGTTCTTC. Protein sequence: CASSLAGLAQGSNEQFF.

This clone was observed a single time. The rearrangement links TRBV4-3 to TRBJ2-2, with D possibly matching TRBD2 (5 bases). This CDR3 is 18 amino acids long. Germline V lookup: CDR1 LGHNA, CDR2 YSLEER. V lost 1 base to trimming and J lost 0 bases, with 15 bases between them. The chain's CDR3 is CASSQGRPGWTNTGELFF. In DNA form, the CDR3 reads TGCGCCAGCAGCCAAGGCCGACCGGGGTGGACGAACACCGGGGAGCTGTTTTTT.

V and J are TRBV6-4 and TRBJ2-5; TRBD2 agrees at 10 bases. J was trimmed by 4 bases and V by 0 bases; bases with no gene match: 11. The CDR3 sequence is 18 residues long. Germline V gene sequence: CDR1 MRHNA, CDR2 SNTAGT. The CDR3 region is CASSDSAGLAGEGETQYF. CDR3 DNA sequence: TGTGCCAGCAGTGACTCGGCGGGGCTAGCGGGAGAAGGAGAGACCCAGTACTTC.

This chain uses TRBV2 with TRBJ1-1, with 9 positions matching TRBD1. Germline CDR1 SNHLY, CDR2 FYNNEI. The CDR3 runs to 12 residues. J gave up 11 bases and V 6 bases, and 7 bases lay outside the gene matches. The CDR3, as DNA: TGTGCCAGCAGATCAGACAGGGGGGCGGCTTTCTTT. This encodes CASRSDRGAAFF.